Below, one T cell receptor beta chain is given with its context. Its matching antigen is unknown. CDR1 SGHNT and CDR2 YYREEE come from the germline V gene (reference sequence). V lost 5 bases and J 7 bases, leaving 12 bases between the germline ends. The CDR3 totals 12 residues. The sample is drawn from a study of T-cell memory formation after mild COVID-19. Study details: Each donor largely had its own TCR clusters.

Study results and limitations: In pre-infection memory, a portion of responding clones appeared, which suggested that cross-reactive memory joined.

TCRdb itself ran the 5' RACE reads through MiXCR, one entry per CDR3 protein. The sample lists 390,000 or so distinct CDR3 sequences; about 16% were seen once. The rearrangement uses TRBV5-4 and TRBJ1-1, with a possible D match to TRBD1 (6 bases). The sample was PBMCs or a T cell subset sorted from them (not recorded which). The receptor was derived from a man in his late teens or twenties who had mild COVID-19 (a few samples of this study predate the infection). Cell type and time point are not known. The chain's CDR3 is CASRGSGDEAFF. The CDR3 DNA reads TGTGCCAGCAGGGGTTCAGGGGATGAAGCTTTCTTT.